This passage covers 28 T cell receptor beta chains from one sample sequenced in a study of early T cells in non-severe SARS-CoV-2 infection. TCRdb itself ran the 5' RACE reads through MiXCR, one entry per CDR3 protein. The table includes 65,000 to 75,000 distinct CDR3 sequences, 11% detected once. The sequencing input was whole blood. Source of these receptors: an adult who was a healthcare worker with PCR-confirmed SARS-CoV-2 infection or an uninfected control (not recorded which).

This clonotype was observed a few times. The chain recombines TRBV10-3 with TRBJ2-5; 8 bases map to TRBD1. The CDR3 extends over 15 amino acids. The junction had 6 bases not matched to a gene; V was cut back by 3 bases and J by 3 bases. Germline V gene sequence: CDR1 ENHRY, CDR2 SYGVKD. The CDR3 here is CAISDPGTGKETQYF. Here the CDR3 DNA reads TGTGCCATCAGTGACCCTGGGACAGGAAAAGAGACCCAGTACTTC.

The rearrangement links TRBV18 to TRBJ1-6; D remains ambiguous. This CDR3 comprises 14 residues. Per germline, CDR1 KGHSH and CDR2 LQKENI. Trimming took off 3 bases at V and 6 bases at J, with 9 bases between the two ends. The CDR3 sequence: CASSPDGSNSPLHF. For the CDR3, the DNA is TGTGCCAGCTCACCTGACGGAAGTAATTCACCCCTCCACTTT.

This clonotype was seen a handful of times. The chain couples TRBV6-5 to TRBJ1-4; TRBD1 agrees at 8 bases. The CDR3 is 14 amino acids. Germline V lookup: CDR1 MNHEY, CDR2 SVGAGI. V lost 6 bases, J lost 7 bases, and 7 bases stayed unmatched. CDR3 nucleotides: TGTGCCAGCAGAGAAGACAGGGGTTCTGAAAAACTGTTTTTT. Amino acids: CASREDRGSEKLFF.

This clonotype has a count of ten or more. The rearrangement links TRBV29-1 to TRBJ2-7, with D possibly being TRBD2 (5 bases). The CDR3 contains 13 residues. Per the germline V gene, CDR1 is SQVTM and CDR2 is ANQGSEA. Trimming cost V 4 bases and J 3 bases, with 13 bases left between them. The CDR3 protein is CSVGRGADYEQYF. DNA for the CDR3: TGCAGCGTTGGACGGGGAGCTGACTACGAGCAGTACTTC.

This clonotype has ten or more counts. The chain uses TRBV12-3 or TRBV12-4 and TRBJ2-2, with TRBD2 matching over 11 bases. Trimming removed 1 base from V and 5 bases from J; junction bases left unmatched: 3. The CDR3 loop spans 16 amino acids. CDR3 region: CASSLDTSGGTGELFF. DNA of the CDR3: TGTGCCAGCAGTTTAGATACTAGCGGGGGTACCGGGGAGCTGTTTTTT.

The J gene is TRBJ2-3, the V gene TRBV11-2; D might be TRBD2 (6 bases). The CDR3 loop spans 14 amino acids. V was cut by 2 bases and J by 4 bases, with 10 bases left in between. Germline-derived CDR1 and CDR2 are SGHAT and FQNNGV. The CDR3 DNA reads as TGTGCCAGCAGCTTATGGGTAGCGGCAGATACGCAGTATTTT. This gives the protein CASSLWVAADTQYF.

Ten or more counts support this clonotype. The CDR3 DNA reads TGTGCCAGCAGTTCGGGACTAGCCGGGGCCAACGTCCTGACTTTC. This translates into CASSSGLAGANVLTF. The genes are TRBV12-3 or TRBV12-4 and TRBJ2-6, with 9 bases lining up with TRBD2. V lost 4 bases, J lost 4 bases, and 2 bases stayed unmatched. This CDR3 has 15 residues.

In this sample, this clonotype turned up a few times. The chain combines TRBV29-1 with TRBJ2-7; D not certain. With 7 bases removed from V and 1 base from J, the gap between germline ends came to 11 bases. The germline CDR1 and CDR2 sequences are SQVTM and ANQGSEA. The CDR3 covers 12 residues. DNA for the CDR3: TGCAGCGCTCTGGAGAATTCCTACGAGCAGTACTTC. As protein: CSALENSYEQYF.

This clonotype showed up many times. The rearrangement links TRBV14 to TRBJ2-5, with TRBD2 matching over 7 bases. Germline CDR1 SGHDN, CDR2 FVKESK. Germline trimming cut 6 bases from V and 1 base from J; bases unmatched to any gene: 14. This CDR3 region has 17 residues. CDR3 sequence: CASSPRPAGRSQETQYF. CDR3 nucleotides: TGTGCCAGCAGTCCAAGACCAGCGGGGCGAAGCCAAGAGACCCAGTACTTC.

The chain couples TRBV2 to TRBJ2-7, with D possibly matching TRBD1 (6 bases). V was pared by 10 bases and J by 3 bases, with 16 bases between. Germline V gives CDR1 SNHLY, CDR2 FYNNEI. There are 13 residues in the CDR3. The CDR3 spells CATTGTNYYEQYF. In nucleotides, the CDR3 is TGTGCCACTACAGGGACGAACTACTACGAGCAGTACTTC.

The rearrangement links TRBV20-1 to TRBJ2-7, with D perhaps TRBD2 (7 bases). The CDR3 is made up of 15 amino acids. With 0 bases removed from V and 4 bases from J, the gap between germline ends came to 16 bases. From germline, CDR1 is DFQATT and CDR2 SNEGSKA (reference sequence). The CDR3 here is CSARDIAGADYEQYF. The CDR3 DNA reads TGCAGTGCTAGAGATATTGCGGGGGCGGATTACGAGCAGTACTTC.

This clonotype rates as medium-sized. This rearrangement joins TRBV5-1 to TRBJ2-2; D is undetermined. The CDR3 runs 15 residues. The ends were cut back, 5 bases at V and 4 bases at J, with 15 bases in the middle. Germline V gene sequence: CDR1 SGHRS, CDR2 YFSETQ. Here the CDR3 DNA reads TGCGCCAGCAGGGACGATCGGAGAGGCACCGGGGAGCTGTTTTTT. This codes for CASRDDRRGTGELFF.

A note on this clonotype: A much larger clonotype is one base distant, so this may be a read error. A read error is likely, as this CDR3 ends without the conserved phenylalanine or tryptophan. J is TRBJ2-7 and V is TRBV6-5, with D maybe TRBD1 (5 bases). Per the germline V gene, CDR1 is MNHEY and CDR2 is SVGAGI. The V end lost 0 bases, the J end lost 4 bases, and 16 bases lay between the germline ends. This CDR3 spans 16 amino acids. The CDR3 DNA sequence: TGTGCCAGCAGTTACTCGTACAGGCAAGGTTTTTACGAGCAGTACTCC. This gives the protein CASSYSYRQGFYEQYS.

This clonotype was recorded many times. The chain recombines TRBV29-1 with TRBJ2-3, with a possible D match to TRBD2 (5 bases). V was clipped by 1 base and J by 5 bases, with 7 bases between them. Germline V gene data show CDR1 as SQVTM and CDR2 as ANQGSEA. CDR3 length: 12 amino acids. The chain's CDR3 is CSVEGGLDTQYF. The CDR3 coding sequence is TGCAGCGTTGAAGGCGGACTAGATACGCAGTATTTT.

For this clonotype: This may come from a read error, since a much larger clone is one base off. The CDR3: CASSLRPSGELFF. The CDR3 coding sequence is TGTGCCAGCAGCCTCCGGCCGTCCGGGGAGCTGTTTTTT. This rearrangement joins TRBV7-6 to TRBJ2-2; no firm D call. CDR1 and CDR2 from the germline V gene are SGHVS and FNYEAQ. V was trimmed by 5 bases and J by 6 bases, leaving 10 bases between them. The CDR3 is made up of 13 amino acids.

This clonotype occurred many times. CDR3 DNA: TGTGCCAGCAGTTTAGCGCTCGCTGGCTACGAGCAGTACTTC. Its translation: CASSLALAGYEQYF. This chain uses TRBV12-3 or TRBV12-4 with TRBJ2-7; D remains ambiguous. Trimming took off 0 bases at V and 3 bases at J, with 9 bases between the two ends. The CDR3 consists of 14 residues.

Many counts were recorded for this clonotype. The chain is built from TRBV30 and TRBJ2-7; no clear D gene. The CDR3 sequence is 14 residues long. Germline-derived CDR1 and CDR2 are GTSNPN and SVGIG (reference sequence). V lost 1 base and J lost 9, with 19 bases in between. CDR3 amino acids: CAWSGYTGSRGQYF. DNA of the CDR3: TGTGCCTGGAGTGGATACACCGGGTCCCGAGGGCAGTACTTC.

This clonotype showed up just a few times. V gene TRBV5-4 combines with J gene TRBJ2-2; TRBD1 matches at 7 bases. Germline V gene sequence: CDR1 SGHNT, CDR2 YYREEE (reference sequence). This CDR3 has 14 amino acids. V lost 3 bases, J lost 5 bases, and 4 bases stayed unmatched. The CDR3 coding sequence is TGTGCCAGCAGCTGGGACAGAGGGACCGGGGAGCTGTTTTTT. This gives the protein CASSWDRGTGELFF.

This clonotype was recorded many times. The V gene is TRBV11-2, the J gene TRBJ2-1; 10 bases are shared with TRBD1. Germline trimming cut 4 bases from V and 6 bases from J; bases unmatched to any gene: 6. The V gene's germline CDR1 is SGHAT and CDR2 FQNNGV. The CDR3 consists of 15 residues. CDR3 sequence: CASSSWTGGSNEQFF. The CDR3 DNA reads as TGTGCCAGCAGCTCCTGGACAGGGGGTTCCAATGAGCAGTTCTTC. Together with reference TRBV11-2 and TRBJ2-1, the CDR3 gives the full variable domain: EAGVAQSPRYKIIEKRQSVAFWCNPISGHATLYWYQQILGQGPKLLIQFQNNGVVDDSQLPKDRFSAERLKGVDSTLKIQPAKLEDSAVYLCASSSWTGGSNEQFFGPGTRLTVL.

This chain connects TRBV5-1 to TRBJ1-2, with D possibly being TRBD1 (5 bases). Trimming removed 4 bases at V and 3 bases at J, with 16 bases between. This CDR3 is built from 15 residues. The germline gives CDR1 SGHRS, CDR2 YFSETQ. The CDR3 DNA reads TGCGCCAGCAGCGATCGGGACTCTACTCACTATGGCTACACCTTC. This codes for CASSDRDSTHYGYTF.

This clonotype was counted only a few times. J is TRBJ1-1 and V is TRBV5-8, with a possible D match to TRBD1 (6 bases). The V and J ends lost 6 bases and 7 bases respectively, with 16 bases between them. The CDR3 is 13 amino acids. The germline V gene has CDR1 SGHTS and CDR2 YDEGEE. The DNA for the CDR3 is TGTGCCAGCACCCGGACAGACTCAATTGAAGCTTTCTTT. Residues: CASTRTDSIEAFF. Full variable domain (rest looked up from reference TRBV5-8 and TRBJ1-1): EAGVTQSPTHLIKTRGQQATLRCSPISGHTSVYWYQQALGLGLQFLLWYDEGEERNRGNFPPRFSGRQFPNYSSELNVNALELEDSALYLCASTRTDSIEAFFGQGTRLTVV.

This clonotype was recorded many times. The rearrangement links TRBV12-3 or TRBV12-4 to TRBJ2-7, with D uncertain. CDR3 length: 15 residues. Trimming pared 3 bases from V and 0 bases from J, leaving 12 bases between. The DNA for the CDR3 is TGTGCCAGCAGTTTGACACTTGTTTACTCCTACGAGCAGTACTTC. It yields the protein CASSLTLVYSYEQYF.

The V and J genes are TRBV5-1 and TRBJ1-2; D remains unclear. Per germline, CDR1 SGHRS and CDR2 YFSETQ. V was clipped by 2 bases and J by 8 bases, with 10 bases between them. CDR3 length: 12 residues. CDR3 in DNA: TGCGCCAGCAGCTTCGCTGGGGAGGGCTACACCTTC. Its translation: CASSFAGEGYTF.

CDR3 region: CASSLGATDTQYF. The CDR3 DNA sequence: TGTGCCAGCAGCTTAGGGGCCACAGATACGCAGTATTTT. The chain employs TRBV7-9 and TRBJ2-3; D unclear. CDR1 and CDR2 from the germline V gene are SEHNR and FQNEAQ (reference sequence). The V and J ends lost 1 base and 2 bases respectively, with 4 bases between them. This CDR3 is 13 amino acids long.

This clonotype occurred many times. This sequence joins TRBV7-9 and TRBJ2-3; 7 positions agree with TRBD2. Looked up from germline, CDR1 is SEHNR and CDR2 is FQNEAQ (reference sequence). V lost 2 bases and J lost 6; bases outside the gene matches: 2. The CDR3 length is 13 residues. The CDR3, as DNA: TGTGCCAGCAGCTTAAGCGGGGCTGATACGCAGTATTTT. It translates to CASSLSGADTQYF.

This chain uses TRBV11-3 with TRBJ2-7; 7 bases agree with TRBD1. Losses at the gene ends were 5 bases for V and 4 bases for J; bases not matched to a gene: 5. CDR1 and CDR2 (germline): SGHNT, YENEEA. The CDR3 contains 13 residues. CDR3 protein: CASSPGTEYEQYF. The CDR3 nucleotides read TGTGCCAGCAGCCCCGGGACAGAATACGAGCAGTACTTC.

The chain links TRBV9 to TRBJ2-3, with D unclear. The CDR3 loop spans 15 amino acids. V was clipped by 0 bases and J by 2 bases, with 10 bases between them. Germline V lookup: CDR1 SGDLS, CDR2 YYNGEE. In DNA form, the CDR3 reads TGTGCCAGCAGCGTAGGCGGTCCGCCCACAGATACGCAGTATTTT. Its translation is CASSVGGPPTDTQYF.

This clonotype has a handful of counts. The J gene is TRBJ1-1, the V gene TRBV7-2; D ambiguous. V was clipped by 6 bases and J by 0 bases, with 8 bases between them. Germline values: CDR1 SGHTA, CDR2 FQGNSA. This CDR3 spans 13 amino acids. The CDR3 DNA follows: TGTGCCAGCAGGGCCCACGTGAACACTGAAGCTTTCTTT. Residues: CASRAHVNTEAFF. Combining the CDR3 with reference TRBV7-2 and TRBJ1-1 gives the whole variable domain GAGVSQSPSNKVTEKGKDVELRCDPISGHTALYWYRQSLGQGLEFLIYFQGNSAPDKSGLPSDRFSAERTGGSVSTLTIQRTQQEDSAVYLCASRAHVNTEAFFGQGTRLTVV.